This TCR beta chain stems from a study of cytomegalovirus exposure and HLA in healthy donors. In the PCR, 60 Vbeta and 13 Jbeta primers were used. The protocol was immunoSEQ multiplex PCR, while the TCRdb copy is restricted to in-frame clones and leaves out a portion. The sample holds 120,000 or so clones, 50% to 80% seen once. J lost 6 bases, V lost 6 bases, and 5 bases had no gene match. The CDR3 has 13 amino acids. Germline assignment: CDR1 WNHNN and CDR2 SYGVQD (reference sequence). The chain couples TRBV10-1 to TRBJ2-3; TRBD2 matches at 8 bases. The sequenced material came from PBMCs. This receptor was taken from a woman aged 40 to 50 in good health and CMV-seropositive. The CDR3 region has the DNA TGCGCCAGCAGCGGGAGGGCAGCGGATACGCAGTATTTT. Translation gives CASSGRAADTQYF.